The 3 T cell receptor beta chains below were found in one sample sequenced in a study of T cell responses to AZD1222 COVID-19 vaccine. Generated by immunoSEQ multiplex PCR, the TCRdb table keeps only in-frame clones and is missing some. The sample holds around 70,000 clones, roughly 90% seen once. The source material was peripheral blood, sampled on day 0 of AZD1222 vaccination. Receptors were obtained from an adult in good health.

This clone appeared once. This chain connects TRBV27 to TRBJ2-3, with a tentative D call TRBD2 (6 bases). CDR3 length: 17 residues. CDR1 and CDR2 (germline): MNHEY, SMNVEV (reference sequence). The V gene lost 2 bases and the J gene lost 1 base, with 16 bases spanning the gap. The CDR3 nucleotides read TGTGCCAGCAGTTTAATTTACGCCCCTAGCGGCACAGATACGCAGTATTTT. Translating gives CASSLIYAPSGTDTQYF.

The chain links TRBV5-6 to TRBJ2-7; TRBD2 matches 8 bases. CDR3 length: 16 residues. The V gene's germline CDR1 is SGHDT and CDR2 YYEEEE. V dropped 0 bases and J dropped 3; count of bases not matched to a gene: 8. The CDR3 loop is CASSLGGPSGSYEQYF. The DNA for the CDR3 is TGTGCCAGCAGCTTGGGAGGCCCAAGCGGGAGCTACGAGCAGTACTTC.

This chain joins TRBV28 and TRBJ2-3; 7 positions agree with TRBD2. Per germline, CDR1 MDHEN and CDR2 SYDVKM. V lost 3 bases to trimming and J lost 1 base; unmatched junction nucleotides: 4. The CDR3 is made up of 15 amino acids. The CDR3 sequence is CASSLAGEGTDTQYF. The DNA for the CDR3 is TGTGCCAGCAGTTTGGCGGGAGAAGGCACAGATACGCAGTATTTT. Based on the CDR3 plus reference TRBV28 and TRBJ2-3, the full variable domain is DVKVTQSSRYLVKRTGEKVFLECVQDMDHENMFWYRQDPGLGLRLIYFSYDVKMKEKGDIPEGYSVSREKKERFSLILESASTNQTSMYLCASSLAGEGTDTQYFGPGTRLTVL.